This T cell receptor (beta chain) was sequenced for a study of blood T cell repertoires in COVID-19. Profiling relied on immunoSEQ multiplex PCR, and the TCRdb table lists in-frame clones only, not all of them. The repertoire holds some 300,000 clones, about 86% seen once, with about 12% in the top ten. The sample comprised peripheral blood. This clonotype was obtained from a woman between 65 and 79 years old with COVID-19, enrolled during active disease.

Here the CDR3 DNA reads TGTGCTAGTGGTTTAGGGACAGGAGGTGGTGACTACGAGCAGTACTTC. The encoded protein is CASGLGTGGGDYEQYF. This chain links TRBV12-5 with TRBJ2-7; 8 bases map to TRBD1. V shed 3 bases, J shed 3 bases, and the junction held 10 bases outside the gene matches. Germline V lookup: CDR1 LGHNT, CDR2 FRNRAP. The CDR3 is made up of 16 amino acids.